The source of this T cell receptor (beta chain) is a study of shared clonotypes between healthy human individuals (dated by TCRdb to about 2020). Background on the whole study: The cohort included three men and a couple of women between 18 and 49 years of age. Leukapheresis yielded between about 0.9 and 10 billion PBMCs per donor. To increase sequencing depth and limit assay-specific biases, different laboratories used diverse techniques to prepare libraries and sequence TCR repertoires. For each donor, three plates each were used for CD4 naive and CD4 memory, two plates were used for CD8 naive, and one plate was used for CD8 memory. To estimate repertoire size and how much clonotype sharing occurs between individuals, the study deeply sequenced the blood TCR repertoires of 5 or 6 healthy adults. What the study reported, not specific to this receptor: The genetic and exposure-history diversity represented was limited by the small number of donors. Incomplete sequencing was indicated by rarefaction of sorted-subset datasets, despite the large sequencing depth. Estimated clonotype richness was generally larger for naive than for memory subsets. Sharing across several donors was observed for 5% to 6.5% of naive CD4, less than 4% of naive CD8, about 2.3% of memory CD4, and around 0.4% of memory CD8 clonotypes. Compared with non-shared clonotypes, the clonotypes found in all four sorted-subset donors had higher generation probabilities. Based on pairwise subsampling, the degree of clonotype sharing among donors was expected to be affected by sequencing depth. Sampling was limited to blood, and TCR repertoires in tissue likely differ from TCR repertoires in blood.

Per the germline V gene, MDHEN is the CDR1 and SYDVKM is the CDR2. The CDR3, from cysteine to phenylalanine, totals 19 residues. The sequence is cut down to CDR3 DNA, 57 bases in frame from base 1. V lost 3 bases and J lost 8 bases, and the count of bases not matched to a germline gene is 24. Donors were healthy HIV-negative adults with no recently reported acute infections or vaccinations. Only Caucasian adults living in Nashville, Tennessee, USA were represented among the donors. CD4+ T cells were enriched through magnetic negative selection, after which naive cells were positively selected on CD45RA and the remaining negative fraction served as the memory subset. After blood collection by leukapheresis, PBMCs were isolated using Ficoll-Histopaque density gradient centrifugation and then cryopreserved in the vapor phase of liquid nitrogen. Purity and quantity of every magnetically sorted T cell population were checked by analytical flow cytometry. From each sorted fraction, genomic DNA was isolated and quantified by UV absorbance on a Nanodrop 2000c.

To note about this clone: The antigen it recognizes is unknown. No base qualities exist here, and no much larger clone lies one base off it.

TCR CDR3 regions were amplified from genomic DNA by multiplex PCR using the deep immunoSEQ assay. For each cell subset, the extracted genomic DNA was distributed evenly across all wells of several immunoSEQ 96-well plates, and each plate served as one replicate. For sorted subsets, 150 to 250 ng genomic DNA, equal to tens of thousands of T cell genomes, was loaded into each replicate PCR. The purified libraries were quantified using a Qubit 3.0 fluorometer, sized with a Bioanalyzer 2100, and then quantified again using the KAPA Library Quantification kit. Every immunoSEQ 96-well plate was sequenced on a separate single-read 150-cycle Illumina NextSeq 550 flow cell. The published analysis was carried out like this. The immunoSEQ output contained only junctional sequences without quality scores, so filtering could not match that applied to full-length reads. Sequences were annotated with PyIR, a Python wrapper for IgBLAST v1.9, and V/J genes and CDR3 were assigned using IMGT germline references. Reads with weak V/J assignments (E-value above 1e-6), missing CDR3, stop codons, out-of-frame junctions, or ambiguous translated residues were removed. V3J clonotypes were defined as sequences sharing an identical inferred V gene, J gene, and CDR3 amino acid sequence. The percentage overlap between two repertoires was calculated by dividing the number of shared unique clonotypes by the size of the smaller repertoire. Repertoire richness was assessed with RTK rarefaction, the Chao1 estimator, and Recon v2.1 estimates of unobserved clonotypes. Generation probabilities were computed with OLGA for all TCRbeta clonotypes obtained by the gDNA method from several donors. TCRdb stores this immuneACCESS table with in-frame sequences only. Part of the clones is absent; in the studies checked, under half of the shortfall reflects unresolved V genes, and no reason is known for the rest. The V and J calls and clone size are taken from that table; D and trimming were inferred from the DNA. The sample records some 240,000 clones, 65% to 70% of which are singletons. The leading ten clones occupy 8.5% to 14% of the sample.

Sequenced input: memory CD4+ T cells sorted from blood. The label giving this sample's cell subset or site can be read as: CD45RA-negative fraction. Recombination connected TRBV28 to TRBJ1-2, and TRBD1 matches 7 of the central bases. This receptor was taken from a man aged 25 to 40 in good health. CDR3 protein: CASSFKRGRTASTGEGYTF. The base sequence is TGTGCCAGCAGTTTCAAAAGGGGAAGGACAGCTTCAACAGGGGAAGGCTACACCTTC.